Presented here are 17 T cell receptor beta chains from one specimen sequenced in a study of cytomegalovirus exposure and HLA in healthy donors. PCR was performed using 60 Vbeta and 13 Jbeta primers. TCRdb keeps only in-frame clones here, not all; method: immunoSEQ multiplex PCR. This sample has some 200,000 clones, with around 73% found just once. Specimen: PBMCs. These receptors were collected from a young woman in good health and CMV-seronegative.

The rearrangement joins TRBV13 to TRBJ2-7; possibly TRBD2 for D (6 bases). Trimming stripped 5 bases from V and 1 base from J, with 12 bases between. The germline CDR1 and CDR2 sequences are PRHDT and FYEKMQ (reference sequence). The CDR3 spans 14 residues. The CDR3 DNA reads as TGTGCCAGCAGCCCCGGGACTGTGTCCTACGAGCAGTACTTC. Translating it yields CASSPGTVSYEQYF.

This clone was seen once. The V call is TRBV5-6, the J call TRBJ2-2; 9 nucleotides align to TRBD1. The CDR3 consists of 15 residues. Germline CDR1 SGHDT, CDR2 YYEEEE. Losses at the gene ends were 2 bases for V and 4 bases for J; bases not matched to a gene: 3. This CDR3 is CASSFGTGTTGELFF. CDR3 sequence (DNA): TGTGCCAGCAGCTTCGGGACAGGGACCACCGGGGAGCTGTTTTTT. Full variable domain (missing parts from reference TRBV5-6 and TRBJ2-2): DAGVTQSPTHLIKTRGQQVTLRCSPKSGHDTVSWYQQALGQGPQFIFQYYEEEERQRGNFPDRFSGHQFPNYSSELNVNALLLGDSALYLCASSFGTGTTGELFFGEGSRLTVL.

The chain recombines TRBV7-9 with TRBJ2-7; D unclear. The CDR3 runs to 15 residues. The germline V gene has CDR1 SEHNR and CDR2 FQNEAQ (reference sequence). Trimming pared 1 base from V and 5 bases from J, leaving 15 bases between. The CDR3 spells CASSLGQFGYHEQYF. The CDR3 DNA reads as TGTGCCAGCAGCTTAGGGCAGTTCGGGTATCACGAGCAGTACTTC.

This chain joins TRBV18 and TRBJ2-1; D is undetermined. V was shortened by 1 base and J by 3 bases, with 7 bases between the two germline ends. The CDR3 contains 14 residues. Per the germline V gene, CDR1 is KGHSH and CDR2 is LQKENI. CDR3 sequence reads: CASSPLQVYNEQFF. CDR3 DNA: TGTGCCAGCTCACCACTGCAGGTCTACAATGAGCAGTTCTTC.

The V call is TRBV6-1, the J call TRBJ1-2, with 8 nucleotides matching TRBD1. Germline values: CDR1 MNHNS, CDR2 SASEGT. The V gene end was trimmed by 7 bases and the J gene end by 7 bases; junction bases not matched to a gene: 5. There are 12 residues in the CDR3. CDR3 in amino acids: CASIQGQGGYTF. The CDR3 coding sequence is TGTGCCAGCATTCAAGGACAGGGTGGCTACACCTTC.

The chain links TRBV7-9 to TRBJ2-5; D remains ambiguous. This CDR3 region has 15 residues. Trimming cost V 3 bases and J 1 base, with 12 bases left between them. The germline CDR1 and CDR2 sequences are SEHNR and FQNEAQ (reference sequence). The DNA for the CDR3 is TGTGCCAGCAGCTTGTTCGTTGGCATCCAAGAGACCCAGTACTTC. Its translation is CASSLFVGIQETQYF.

This chain uses TRBV6-6 with TRBJ2-4; the D is unclear. The CDR3 spans 16 residues. Deletions cut 2 bases from V and 1 base from J, with 12 bases between. Looked up from germline, CDR1 is MNHNY and CDR2 is SVGAGI (reference sequence). CDR3 in amino acids: CASSYAAPGAKNIQYF. The CDR3 region has the DNA TGTGCCAGCAGTTACGCGGCGCCTGGGGCCAAAAACATTCAGTACTTC.

The chain couples TRBV28 to TRBJ1-1; 7 nucleotides line up with TRBD1. The germline V gene encodes CDR1 MDHEN and CDR2 SYDVKM. CDR3 length: 14 residues. J lost 7 bases, V lost 1 base, and 6 bases had no gene match. CDR3 amino acids: CASSLYQGVGEAFF. Written as DNA, the CDR3 is TGTGCCAGCAGTTTATATCAGGGGGTGGGTGAAGCTTTCTTT.

The chain carries TRBV4-1 and TRBJ1-4; the D gene is possibly TRBD1 (5 bases). The length of the CDR3 is 17 residues. Trimming took 0 bases from V and 8 from J, leaving 19 bases between them. CDR1 and CDR2 from the germline V gene are MGHRA and YSYEKL. CDR3 in amino acids: CASSQDPPGGGEEKLFF. The CDR3 nucleotides read TGCGCCAGCAGCCAAGACCCGCCGGGGGGTGGGGAGGAAAAACTGTTTTTT.

This clone occurred once. This rearrangement joins TRBV5-1 to TRBJ1-2; tentatively, D is TRBD1 (6 bases). Trimming removed 4 bases at V and 3 bases at J, with 16 bases between. The CDR3 consists of 15 residues. CDR1 is SGHRS and CDR2 is YFSETQ in the germline V gene. For the CDR3, the DNA is TGCGCCAGCAGCCAGACCTCCGGGACACACTATGGCTACACCTTC. It specifies CASSQTSGTHYGYTF.

The chain uses TRBV19 and TRBJ1-2; D perhaps matches TRBD1 (5 bases). Germline values: CDR1 LNHDA, CDR2 SQIVND (reference sequence). V lost 3 bases and J 1 base, leaving 6 bases between the germline ends. This CDR3 region has 13 residues. The DNA of the CDR3 is TGTGCCAGTAGTATGGGACTTAACTATGGCTACACCTTC. It specifies CASSMGLNYGYTF.

The V call is TRBV28, the J call TRBJ2-7; D is perhaps TRBD2 (6 bases). Germline V lookup: CDR1 MDHEN, CDR2 SYDVKM. The CDR3 totals 12 residues. V lost 8 bases to trimming and J lost 2 bases, with 10 bases between them. CDR3 bases: TGTGCCAGCGGCGGGATAACCTACGAGCAGTACTTC. This translates into CASGGITYEQYF.

The table lists this clone with a few counts. V usage is TRBV5-8 and J usage is TRBJ2-6; possibly TRBD1 for D (6 bases). Germline V gene data show CDR1 as SGHTS and CDR2 as YDEGEE. The length of the CDR3 is 16 residues. V was shortened by 4 bases and J by 0 bases, with 11 bases between the two germline ends. In DNA form, the CDR3 reads TGTGCCAGCAGCCTAAACAGGGTCTCTGGGGCCAACGTCCTGACTTTC. Encoded protein: CASSLNRVSGANVLTF.

J is TRBJ1-1 and V is TRBV28; D remains ambiguous. The CDR3 spans 12 residues. V was cut by 4 bases and J by 1 base, with 4 bases left in between. Germline V gives CDR1 MDHEN, CDR2 SYDVKM. CDR3 nucleotide sequence: TGTGCCAGCAGTTGGCAGAACACTGAAGCTTTCTTT. Amino acids: CASSWQNTEAFF.

This chain connects TRBV9 to TRBJ2-5, with 7 bases fitting TRBD2. Looked up from germline, CDR1 is SGDLS and CDR2 is YYNGEE. Losses at the gene ends were 0 bases for V and 1 base for J; bases not matched to a gene: 3. This CDR3 region has 15 residues. The CDR3 DNA sequence: TGTGCCAGCAGCGTAGGTGCTAGCGGCCAAGAGACCCAGTACTTC. Its protein product is CASSVGASGQETQYF.

V usage is TRBV6-5 and J usage is TRBJ2-1, with 7 bases that match TRBD2. With V trimmed by 6 bases and J by 5 bases, 10 bases remained unmatched. CDR3 length: 15 residues. Germline assignment: CDR1 MNHEY and CDR2 SVGAGI. The CDR3 protein is CASSPSGIGNNEQFF. CDR3 bases: TGTGCCAGCAGCCCAAGCGGGATCGGAAACAATGAGCAGTTCTTC.

The rearrangement links TRBV9 to TRBJ1-1; no definite D call. V was shortened by 4 bases and J by 1 base, with 11 bases between the two germline ends. Germline lookup yields CDR1 SGDLS and CDR2 YYNGEE. The CDR3 contains 14 residues. CDR3 residues: CASSPWFRNTEAFF. CDR3 coding DNA: TGTGCCAGCAGCCCATGGTTTAGGAACACTGAAGCTTTCTTT.